The sequence of this TCR beta chain was determined in a study of vaccination and CD4 T cells after COVID-19. The J segment lost 8 bases and the V segment lost 4 bases, leaving 7 bases of the junction unmatched. This CDR3 comprises 15 residues. Looked up from germline, CDR1 is SGHRS and CDR2 is YFSETQ. An Oncomine TCR Beta short-read assay was used to sequence the DNA from cultured CD4+ T cells. TCRdb reprocessed the PCR reads with MiXCR, giving one entry per CDR3 protein. In the table there are more than 9,000 distinct CDR3 sequences, 40% to 50% of which are singletons. Concerning this clonotype itself: Its specificity is not known.

Documented treatment: approximately nine-day PBMC culture with coronavirus spike peptide pools or control peptides (ViraFEST assay). The authors isolated CD4+ T cells by negative selection after roughly 11 days of culture. This TCR was sampled from a human donor who had recovered from COVID-19. Material: CD4+ T cells from blood, cultured in vitro. V usage is TRBV5-1 and J usage is TRBJ1-4, with 11 bases lining up with TRBD1. The CDR3 nucleotides are TGCGCCAGCAGCCCGGACAGGGGGCGGTTCGAAAAACTGTTTTTT. Its protein product is CASSPDRGRFEKLFF.